This T cell receptor (beta chain) stems from a study of blood T cell repertoires in COVID-19. The CDR3 covers 15 residues. Method: immunoSEQ multiplex PCR; TCRdb's copy keeps in-frame clones and lacks some. The table shows under 300,000 clones, with approximately 84% occurring only once. This clonotype was obtained from a man aged 50 to 60 who had recovered from COVID-19. Sequenced sample: PBMCs or T cells enriched from blood (not recorded which). V gene TRBV21-1 combines with J gene TRBJ2-1; the D call TRBD1 from the table was never checked on the DNA. TRBV21-1 is reported as a pseudogene. The DNA of the CDR3 is TGTGCCAGCAGCCCGAAGGGGGCCTCCTACAATGAGCAGTTCTTC. Protein sequence: CASSPKGASYNEQFF.